Shown below are 14 T cell receptor beta chains from a single sample sequenced in a study of blood T cell repertoires in COVID-19. Sequencing used immunoSEQ multiplex PCR; TCRdb keeps in-frame clones, though not all of them. The sample has approximately 200,000 clones, about 87% seen once. Sequencing was performed on peripheral blood. Receptor source: a woman in her twenties or thirties with acute or convalescent COVID-19.

The chain has TRBV7-2 and TRBJ2-1, with TRBD2 as a possible D gene (6 bases). V was shortened by 8 bases and J by 2 bases, with 16 bases between the two germline ends. Germline CDR1 SGHTA, CDR2 FQGNSA. The CDR3 contains 15 residues. This chain's CDR3 is CASGRDFIPYNEQFF. CDR3 in DNA: TGTGCCAGCGGAAGGGACTTCATTCCCTACAATGAGCAGTTCTTC.

V usage is TRBV5-1 and J usage is TRBJ2-3; 9 bases are shared with TRBD2. The CDR3 is 15 amino acids. Germline V CDR1 and CDR2: SGHRS, YFSETQ. Trimming at V came to 0 bases and at J to 10 bases, leaving 9 bases not matched to a gene. CDR3 region: CASSLVSGSPLAQYF. In DNA, the CDR3 is TGCGCCAGCAGCTTGGTTAGCGGGAGTCCTCTAGCGCAGTATTTT.

J is TRBJ1-3 and V is TRBV10-2, with unresolved D. Germline V gives CDR1 WSHSY, CDR2 SAAADI. The CDR3 sequence is 13 residues long. V lost 4 bases, J lost 1 base, and 5 bases lay in between. CDR3 amino acids: CASSVSSGNTIYF. The CDR3 nucleotides read TGCGCCAGCAGTGTATCTTCTGGAAACACCATATATTTT.

This chain links TRBV18 with TRBJ1-5; maybe TRBD1 (6 bases). This CDR3 region has 15 residues. Between the trimmed V and J ends, which lost 3 bases and 1 base, there was a span of 10 bases. In germline, CDR1 is KGHSH, CDR2 LQKENI. As DNA, the CDR3 is TGTGCCAGCTCACCGGGGGCCGGGAGCAATCAGCCCCAGCATTTT. Its translation: CASSPGAGSNQPQHF.

This chain joins TRBV2 and TRBJ2-1; a possible D gene is TRBD2 (5 bases). This CDR3 comprises 17 residues. From germline, CDR1 is SNHLY and CDR2 FYNNEI. V lost 0 bases and J lost 6, with 18 bases in between. The chain's CDR3 is CASSEALTRGSVNEQFF. Here the CDR3 DNA reads TGTGCCAGCAGTGAAGCGCTTACACGGGGAAGCGTCAATGAGCAGTTCTTC. Looking up the rest from reference TRBV2 and TRBJ2-1 gives the full variable domain: EPEVTQTPSHQVTQMGQEVILRCVPISNHLYFYWYRQILGQKVEFLVSFYNNEISEKSEIFDDQFSVERPDGSNFTLKIRSTKLEDSAMYFCASSEALTRGSVNEQFFGPGTRLTVL.

Concerning this clone: The junction shows a germline mismatch at one end, possibly a read error. The chain links TRBV2 to TRBJ2-2; D call uncertain. The CDR3 loop spans 8 amino acids. CDR1 and CDR2 from the germline V gene are SNHLY and FYNNEI. CDR3 in DNA: TGTGCCACCTGGGAGCTGTTTTTT. Protein: CATWELFF.

The V call is TRBV23-1, the J call TRBJ1-6, with unresolved D. TRBV23-1 is labeled an ORF, and its function is uncertain. The CDR3 has 16 amino acids. V was cut by 3 bases and J by 0 bases, with 9 bases left in between. The CDR3 spells CASSQVPSSYNSPLHF. The CDR3, as DNA: TGCGCCAGCAGTCAGGTGCCGAGCTCCTATAATTCACCCCTCCACTTT.

The rearrangement links TRBV7-2 to TRBJ2-1; D call uncertain. Germline assignment: CDR1 SGHTA and CDR2 FQGNSA. The CDR3 covers 14 residues. Trimming removed 4 bases from V and 0 bases from J, with 7 bases in between. The CDR3 DNA follows: TGTGCCAGCAGCTCAGGAAGCTCCTACAATGAGCAGTTCTTC. The encoded protein is CASSSGSSYNEQFF.

This clone was recorded once. The rearrangement joins TRBV2 to TRBJ2-3, with D possibly being TRBD2 (6 bases). CDR1 is SNHLY, CDR2 FYNNEI, per germline. V lost 6 bases and J 4 bases, leaving 17 bases between the germline ends. The CDR3 extends over 15 amino acids. DNA for the CDR3: TGTGCCAGCAGCCAGGTCGAGGGCGGGGCAGATACGCAGTATTTT. Protein sequence: CASSQVEGGADTQYF. The full variable domain, completed using reference TRBV2 and TRBJ2-3, is EPEVTQTPSHQVTQMGQEVILRCVPISNHLYFYWYRQILGQKVEFLVSFYNNEISEKSEIFDDQFSVERPDGSNFTLKIRSTKLEDSAMYFCASSQVEGGADTQYFGPGTRLTVL.

The rearrangement uses TRBV2 and TRBJ1-2, with a weak D call TRBD1 (5 bases). V lost 7 bases, J lost 1 base, and 19 bases lay in between. CDR1 and CDR2 from the germline V gene are SNHLY and FYNNEI. The CDR3 spans 16 residues. The DNA for the CDR3 is TGTGCCAGCAAGGAGGGGATTAGGTTAGGTAACTATGGCTACACCTTC. As protein: CASKEGIRLGNYGYTF.

The genes are TRBV30 and TRBJ2-5; weak D call: TRBD2 (6 bases). The V end lost 3 bases, the J end lost 7 bases, and 21 bases lay between the germline ends. Germline CDR1 GTSNPN, CDR2 SVGIG (reference sequence). This CDR3 region has 15 residues. CDR3: CAWSVPGTFRVTQYF. CDR3 coding DNA: TGTGCCTGGAGCGTCCCCGGGACTTTTAGGGTGACCCAGTACTTC.

The V call is TRBV10-2, the J call TRBJ1-1; TRBD1 aligns across 8 bases. V was clipped by 6 bases and J by 5 bases; unmatched bases: 8. The CDR3 contains 14 residues. Germline V gene sequence: CDR1 WSHSY, CDR2 SAAADI. The CDR3 DNA follows: TGCGCCAGCAGCCTACAGGGGGGAATAACTGAAGCTTTCTTT. The encoded protein is CASSLQGGITEAFF.

The chain joins TRBV6-6 to TRBJ2-7; 7 nucleotides line up with TRBD1. CDR3 length: 16 residues. The J segment lost 4 bases and the V segment lost 5 bases, leaving 14 bases of the junction unmatched. Germline CDR1 MNHNY, CDR2 SVGAGI (reference sequence). The CDR3 DNA sequence: TGTGCCAGCAGTCGATCCGGGACAGACCTTTTTTACGAGCAGTACTTC. Its translation is CASSRSGTDLFYEQYF.

The CDR3 nucleotides read TGTGCCAGTACCATGGGGCGGGAGAACACCGGGGAGCTGTTTTTT. Amino acid sequence: CASTMGRENTGELFF. V and J are TRBV19 and TRBJ2-2, with D maybe TRBD2 (6 bases). This CDR3 is built from 15 residues. Trimming cost V 7 bases and J 1 base, with 13 bases left between them. Germline V gives CDR1 LNHDA, CDR2 SQIVND (reference sequence).